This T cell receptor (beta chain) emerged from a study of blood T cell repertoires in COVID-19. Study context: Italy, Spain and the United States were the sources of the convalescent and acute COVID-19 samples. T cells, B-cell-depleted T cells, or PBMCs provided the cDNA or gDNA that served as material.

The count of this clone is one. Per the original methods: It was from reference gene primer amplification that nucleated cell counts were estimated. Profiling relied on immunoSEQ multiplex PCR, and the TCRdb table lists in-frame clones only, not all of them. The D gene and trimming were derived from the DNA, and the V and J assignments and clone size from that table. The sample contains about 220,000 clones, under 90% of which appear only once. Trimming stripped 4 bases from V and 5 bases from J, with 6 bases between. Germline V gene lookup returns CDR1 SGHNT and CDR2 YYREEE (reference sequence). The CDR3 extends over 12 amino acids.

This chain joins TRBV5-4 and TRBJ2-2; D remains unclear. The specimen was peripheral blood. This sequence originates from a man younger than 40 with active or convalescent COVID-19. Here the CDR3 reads CASSLSTGELFF. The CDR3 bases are TGTGCCAGCAGCCTATCAACCGGGGAGCTGTTTTTT. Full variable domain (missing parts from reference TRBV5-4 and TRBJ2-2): ETGVTQSPTHLIKTRGQQVTLRCSSQSGHNTVSWYQQALGQGPQFIFQYYREEENGRGNFPPRFSGLQFPNYSSELNVNALELDDSALYLCASSLSTGELFFGEGSRLTVL.